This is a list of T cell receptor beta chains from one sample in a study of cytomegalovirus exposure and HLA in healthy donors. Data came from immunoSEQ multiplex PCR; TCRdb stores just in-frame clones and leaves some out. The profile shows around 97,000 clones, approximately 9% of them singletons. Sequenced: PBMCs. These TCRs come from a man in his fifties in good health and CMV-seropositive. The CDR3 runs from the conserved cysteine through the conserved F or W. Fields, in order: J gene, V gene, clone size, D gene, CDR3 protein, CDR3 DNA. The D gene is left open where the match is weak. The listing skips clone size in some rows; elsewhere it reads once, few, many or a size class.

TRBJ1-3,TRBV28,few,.,CASAAPGRPSGNTIYF,TGTGCCAGCGCGGCCCCAGGGCGTCCCTCTGGAAACACCATATATTTT
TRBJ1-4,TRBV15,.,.,CATSRDRGLNEKLFF,TGTGCCACCAGCAGAGATCGAGGGTTGAATGAAAAACTGTTTTTT
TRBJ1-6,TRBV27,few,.,CASSLSFSGAPLHF,TGTGCCAGCAGTTTATCTTTTTCGGGGGCACCCCTCCACTTT
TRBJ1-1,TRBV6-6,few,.,CASSPRQVEAFF,TGTGCCAGCAGCCCCCGCCAGGTCGAAGCTTTCTTT
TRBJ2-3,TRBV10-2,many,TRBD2,CASRSLLAGDTQYF,TGCGCCAGCAGGTCACTCCTAGCGGGAGATACGCAGTATTTT
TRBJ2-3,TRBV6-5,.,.,CANSYAGTSTDTQYF,TGTGCCAACAGTTACGCCGGGACTAGCACAGATACGCAGTATTTT
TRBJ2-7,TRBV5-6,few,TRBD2,CASSRGTSGWYEQYF,TGTGCCAGCAGCCGAGGGACTAGCGGATGGTACGAGCAGTACTTC
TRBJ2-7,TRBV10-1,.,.,CASRAYRDGVHEQYF,TGCGCCAGCAGGGCCTACAGGGATGGCGTCCACGAGCAGTACTTC
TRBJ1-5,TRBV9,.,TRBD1,CASSVVRDSPKLSNQPQHF,TGTGCCAGCAGCGTAGTCCGGGACAGCCCTAAACTTAGCAATCAGCCCCAGCATTTT
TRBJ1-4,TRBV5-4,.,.,CASSSTAATNEKLFF,TGTGCCAGCAGCTCGACAGCCGCAACTAATGAAAAACTGTTTTTT
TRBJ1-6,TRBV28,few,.,CASSSRGGLYNSPLHF,TGTGCCAGCAGTTCCCGAGGGGGACTATATAATTCACCCCTCCACTTT